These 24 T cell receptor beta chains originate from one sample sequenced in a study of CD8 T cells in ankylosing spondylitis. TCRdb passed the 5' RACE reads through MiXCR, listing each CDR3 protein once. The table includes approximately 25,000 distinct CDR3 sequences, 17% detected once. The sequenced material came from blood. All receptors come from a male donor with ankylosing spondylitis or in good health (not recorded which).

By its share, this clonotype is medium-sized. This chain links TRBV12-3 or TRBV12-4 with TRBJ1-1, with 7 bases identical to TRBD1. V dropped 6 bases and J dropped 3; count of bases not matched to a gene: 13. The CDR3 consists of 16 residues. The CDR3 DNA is TGTGCCAGCAGCCCTTCAACAGGGGCGGTCGACACTGAAGCTTTCTTT. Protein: CASSPSTGAVDTEAFF.

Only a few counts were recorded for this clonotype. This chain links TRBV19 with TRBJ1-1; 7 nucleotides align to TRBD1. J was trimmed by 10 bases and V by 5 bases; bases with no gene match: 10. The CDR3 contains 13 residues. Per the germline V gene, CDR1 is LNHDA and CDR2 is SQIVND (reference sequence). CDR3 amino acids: CASSVRDREGAFF. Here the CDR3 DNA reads TGTGCCAGTAGTGTACGAGACAGGGAAGGAGCTTTCTTT.

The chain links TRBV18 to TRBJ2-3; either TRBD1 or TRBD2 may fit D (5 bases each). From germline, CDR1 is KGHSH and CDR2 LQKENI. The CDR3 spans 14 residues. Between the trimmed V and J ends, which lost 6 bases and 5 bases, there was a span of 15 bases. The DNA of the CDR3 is TGTGCCAGCTCCCCAAGGTTGGGGGAAGATACGCAGTATTTT. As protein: CASSPRLGEDTQYF.

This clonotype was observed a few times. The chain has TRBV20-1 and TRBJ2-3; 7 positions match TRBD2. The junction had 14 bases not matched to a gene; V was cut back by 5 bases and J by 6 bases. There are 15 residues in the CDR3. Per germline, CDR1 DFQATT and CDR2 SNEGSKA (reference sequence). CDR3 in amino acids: CSAGLSGARGDTQYF. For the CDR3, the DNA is TGCAGTGCTGGACTCAGCGGGGCCCGTGGGGATACGCAGTATTTT.

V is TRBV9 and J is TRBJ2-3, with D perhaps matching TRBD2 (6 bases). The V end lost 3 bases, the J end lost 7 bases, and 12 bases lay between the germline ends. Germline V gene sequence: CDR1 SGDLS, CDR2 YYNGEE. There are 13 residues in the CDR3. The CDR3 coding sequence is TGTGCCAGCAGCGCCGGGACTCTCCATACGCAGTATTTT. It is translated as CASSAGTLHTQYF.

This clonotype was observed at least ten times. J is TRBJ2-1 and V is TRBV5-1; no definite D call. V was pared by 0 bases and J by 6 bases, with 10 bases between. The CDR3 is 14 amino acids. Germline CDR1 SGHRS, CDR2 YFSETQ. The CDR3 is CASSLGGGSNEQFF. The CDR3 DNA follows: TGCGCCAGCAGCTTGGGGGGTGGGTCCAATGAGCAGTTCTTC.

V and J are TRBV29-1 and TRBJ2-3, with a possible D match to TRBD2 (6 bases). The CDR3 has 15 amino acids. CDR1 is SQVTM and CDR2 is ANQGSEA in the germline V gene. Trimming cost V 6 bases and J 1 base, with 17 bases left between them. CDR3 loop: CSVQGGEEGTDTQYF. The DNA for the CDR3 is TGCAGCGTCCAAGGTGGGGAGGAAGGCACAGATACGCAGTATTTT.

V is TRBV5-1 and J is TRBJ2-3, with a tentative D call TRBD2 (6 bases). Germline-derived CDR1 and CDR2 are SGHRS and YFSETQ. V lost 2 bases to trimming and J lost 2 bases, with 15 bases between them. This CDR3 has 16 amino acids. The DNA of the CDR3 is TGCGCCAGCAGCTTTGGGCTAGCGACCTACACAGATACGCAGTATTTT. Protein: CASSFGLATYTDTQYF.

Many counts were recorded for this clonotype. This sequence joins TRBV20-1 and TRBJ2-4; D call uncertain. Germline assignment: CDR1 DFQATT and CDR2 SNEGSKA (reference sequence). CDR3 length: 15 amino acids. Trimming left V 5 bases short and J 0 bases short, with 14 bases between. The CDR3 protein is CSAYDSFLAKNIQYF. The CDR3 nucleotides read TGCAGTGCTTATGACTCATTTCTAGCCAAAAACATTCAGTACTTC.

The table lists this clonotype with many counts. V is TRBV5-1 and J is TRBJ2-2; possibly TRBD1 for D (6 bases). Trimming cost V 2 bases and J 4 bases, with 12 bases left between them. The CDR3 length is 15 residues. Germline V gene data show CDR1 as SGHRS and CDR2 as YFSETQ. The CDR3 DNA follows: TGCGCCAGCAGCTTTCAGGGGTCGGGCACCGGGGAGCTGTTTTTT. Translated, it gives CASSFQGSGTGELFF. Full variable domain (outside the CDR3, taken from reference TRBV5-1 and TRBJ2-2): KAGVTQTPRYLIKTRGQQVTLSCSPISGHRSVSWYQQTPGQGLQFLFEYFSETQRNKGNFPGRFSGRQFSNSRSEMNVSTLELGDSALYLCASSFQGSGTGELFFGEGSRLTVL.

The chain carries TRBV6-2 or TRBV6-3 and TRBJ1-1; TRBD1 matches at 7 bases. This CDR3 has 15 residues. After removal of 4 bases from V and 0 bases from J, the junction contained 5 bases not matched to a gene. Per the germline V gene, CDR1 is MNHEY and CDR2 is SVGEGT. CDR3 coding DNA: TGTGCCAGCAGTTCAGCCGGGACAGTGAACACTGAAGCTTTCTTT. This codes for CASSSAGTVNTEAFF.

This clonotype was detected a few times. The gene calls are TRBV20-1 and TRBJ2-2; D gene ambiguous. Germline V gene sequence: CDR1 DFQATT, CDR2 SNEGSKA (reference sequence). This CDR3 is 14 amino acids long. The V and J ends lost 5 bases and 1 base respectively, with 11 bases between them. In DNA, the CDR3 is TGCAGTGCTCCCTCCGGAGTGAACACCGGGGAGCTGTTTTTT. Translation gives CSAPSGVNTGELFF.

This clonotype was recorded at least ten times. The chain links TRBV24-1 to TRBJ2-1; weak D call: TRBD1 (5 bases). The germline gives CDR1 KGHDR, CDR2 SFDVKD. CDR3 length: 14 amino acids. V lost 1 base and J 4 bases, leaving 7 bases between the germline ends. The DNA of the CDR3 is TGTGCCACCAGTGATTTCGACAGTTACAATGAGCAGTTCTTC. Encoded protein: CATSDFDSYNEQFF.

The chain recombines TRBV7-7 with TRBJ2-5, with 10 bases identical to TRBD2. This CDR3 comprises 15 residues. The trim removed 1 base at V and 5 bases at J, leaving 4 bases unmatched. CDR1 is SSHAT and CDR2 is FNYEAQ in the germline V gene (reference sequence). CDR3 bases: TGTGCCAGCAGCTTAGACCTAGCGGGAGTGGAGACCCAGTACTTC. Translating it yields CASSLDLAGVETQYF. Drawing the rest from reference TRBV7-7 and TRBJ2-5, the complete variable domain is GAGVSQSPRYKVTKRGQDVTLRCDPISSHATLYWYQQALGQGPEFLTYFNYEAQPDKSGLPSDRFSAERPEGSISTLTIQRTEQRDSAMYRCASSLDLAGVETQYFGPGTRLLVL.

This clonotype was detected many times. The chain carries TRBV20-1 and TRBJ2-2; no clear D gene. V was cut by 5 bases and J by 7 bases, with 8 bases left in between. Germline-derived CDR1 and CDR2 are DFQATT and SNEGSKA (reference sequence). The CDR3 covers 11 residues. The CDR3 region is CSALDGGELFF. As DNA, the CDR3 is TGCAGTGCTCTGGATGGCGGGGAGCTGTTTTTT.

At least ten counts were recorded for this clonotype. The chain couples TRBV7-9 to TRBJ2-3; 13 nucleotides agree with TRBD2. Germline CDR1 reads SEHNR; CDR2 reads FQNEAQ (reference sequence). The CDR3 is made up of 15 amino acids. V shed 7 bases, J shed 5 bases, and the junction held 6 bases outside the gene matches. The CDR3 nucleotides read TGTGCCAGCACCCGACTAGCGGGGGGTGAAGATACGCAGTATTTT. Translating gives CASTRLAGGEDTQYF.

CDR3 in DNA: TGTGCCAGCAGTTGGGCGAACACTGAAGCTTTCTTT. This gives the protein CASSWANTEAFF. The V and J genes are TRBV6-6 and TRBJ1-1; D gene uncertain. CDR1 is MNHNY, CDR2 SVGAGI, per germline (reference sequence). V lost 4 bases, J lost 1 base, and 4 bases lay in between. The CDR3 loop spans 12 amino acids.

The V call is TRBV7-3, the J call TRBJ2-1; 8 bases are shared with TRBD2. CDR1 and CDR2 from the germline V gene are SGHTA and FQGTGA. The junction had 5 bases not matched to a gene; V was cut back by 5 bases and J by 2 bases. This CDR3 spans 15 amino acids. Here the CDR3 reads CASSEGLGAYNEQFF. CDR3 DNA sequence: TGTGCCAGCAGCGAGGGACTAGGGGCCTACAATGAGCAGTTCTTC.

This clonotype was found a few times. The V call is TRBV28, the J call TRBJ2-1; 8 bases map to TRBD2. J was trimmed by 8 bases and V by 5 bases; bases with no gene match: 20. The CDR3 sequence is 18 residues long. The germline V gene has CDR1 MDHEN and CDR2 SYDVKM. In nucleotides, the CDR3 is TGTGCCAGCAGTCTTATGCGGGCTTCCGGGACTAGGGACTATGAGCAGTTCTTC. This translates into CASSLMRASGTRDYEQFF.

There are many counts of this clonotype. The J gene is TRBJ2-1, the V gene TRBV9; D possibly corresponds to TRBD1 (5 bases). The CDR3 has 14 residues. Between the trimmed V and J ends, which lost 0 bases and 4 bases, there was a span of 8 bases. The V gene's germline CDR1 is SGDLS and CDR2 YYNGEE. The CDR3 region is CASSVGQTYNEQFF. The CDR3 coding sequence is TGTGCCAGCAGCGTAGGACAGACATACAATGAGCAGTTCTTC.

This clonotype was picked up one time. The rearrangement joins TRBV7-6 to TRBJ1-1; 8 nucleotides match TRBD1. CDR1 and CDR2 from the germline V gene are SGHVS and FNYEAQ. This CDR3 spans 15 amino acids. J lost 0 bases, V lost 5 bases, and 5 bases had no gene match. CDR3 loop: CASSTRQGLNTEAFF. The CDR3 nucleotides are TGTGCCAGCAGCACCAGACAGGGGTTGAACACTGAAGCTTTCTTT.

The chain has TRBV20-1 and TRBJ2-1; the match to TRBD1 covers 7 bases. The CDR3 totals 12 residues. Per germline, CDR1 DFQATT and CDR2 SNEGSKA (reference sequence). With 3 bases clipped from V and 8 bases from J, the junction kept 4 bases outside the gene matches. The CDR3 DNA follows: TGCAGTGCTAGGACAGGGACCGATGAGCAGTTCTTC. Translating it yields CSARTGTDEQFF.

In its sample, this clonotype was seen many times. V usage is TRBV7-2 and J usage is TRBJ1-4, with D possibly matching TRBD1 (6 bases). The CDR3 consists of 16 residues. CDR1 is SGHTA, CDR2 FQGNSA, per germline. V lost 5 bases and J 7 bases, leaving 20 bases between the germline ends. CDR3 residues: CASSPDWGGLGEKLFF. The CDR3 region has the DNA TGTGCCAGCAGCCCCGACTGGGGGGGGCTTGGTGAAAAACTGTTTTTT. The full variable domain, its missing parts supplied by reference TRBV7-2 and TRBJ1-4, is GAGVSQSPSNKVTEKGKDVELRCDPISGHTALYWYRQSLGQGLEFLIYFQGNSAPDKSGLPSDRFSAERTGGSVSTLTIQRTQQEDSAVYLCASSPDWGGLGEKLFFGSGTQLSVL.

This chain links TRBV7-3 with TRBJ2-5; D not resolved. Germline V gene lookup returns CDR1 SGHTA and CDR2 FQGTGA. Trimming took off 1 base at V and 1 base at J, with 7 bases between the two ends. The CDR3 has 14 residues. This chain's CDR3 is CASSLMGSQETQYF. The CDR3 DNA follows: TGTGCCAGCAGCTTAATGGGCAGCCAAGAGACCCAGTACTTC.